Listed below are T cell receptor beta chains from one sample, sequenced in a study of T cell changes during pregnancy in multiple sclerosis. Produced via immunoSEQ multiplex PCR; TCRdb's table is partial and in-frame only. The sample carries roughly 49,000 clones, 80% to 95% recorded once. Sample: CD4+ T cells from peripheral blood mononuclear cells, taken in the second trimester of pregnancy. These receptors were collected from a female donor with multiple sclerosis, enrolled in a pregnancy study. The CDR3 runs from the conserved cysteine through the conserved F or W. Each record gives: clone size, D gene, J gene, V gene, CDR3 protein, CDR3 DNA. A D gene is named only where the DNA matches it firmly. Expanded clones are given a class, and other clones once, few, many or no size at all.

clone size: .
D gene: TRBD1
J gene: TRBJ1-4
V gene: TRBV15
CDR3 protein: CATSREPTGGYEKLFF
CDR3 DNA: TGTGCCACCAGCAGAGAACCGACAGGGGGATATGAAAAACTGTTTTTT

clone size: .
D gene: .
J gene: TRBJ2-7
V gene: TRBV7-6
CDR3 protein: CASSPPGRGSYEQYF
CDR3 DNA: TGTGCCAGCAGCCCCCCTGGCAGGGGCTCCTACGAGCAGTACTTC

clone size: .
D gene: TRBD2
J gene: TRBJ2-7
V gene: TRBV18
CDR3 protein: CASSPRGLAGGVSYEQYF
CDR3 DNA: TGTGCCAGCTCACCCAGGGGACTAGCGGGAGGAGTGAGCTACGAGCAGTACTTC

clone size: .
D gene: .
J gene: TRBJ2-1
V gene: TRBV12-5
CDR3 protein: CASGLVTRAPYNEQFF
CDR3 DNA: TGTGCTAGTGGTTTGGTGACTAGGGCCCCCTACAATGAGCAGTTCTTC

clone size: .
D gene: TRBD1
J gene: TRBJ1-3
V gene: TRBV5-1
CDR3 protein: CASSLVTGTGNTIYF
CDR3 DNA: TGCGCCAGCAGCTTGGTGACAGGGACTGGAAACACCATATATTTT

clone size: .
D gene: TRBD2
J gene: TRBJ2-3
V gene: TRBV7-2
CDR3 protein: CASSLKLAATDTQYF
CDR3 DNA: TGTGCCAGCAGCTTAAAACTAGCGGCCACAGATACGCAGTATTTT

clone size: .
D gene: TRBD2
J gene: TRBJ2-3
V gene: TRBV14
CDR3 protein: CASSRRILAGADTQYF
CDR3 DNA: TGTGCCAGCAGCCGCCGAATTCTAGCGGGAGCAGATACGCAGTATTTT

clone size: .
D gene: TRBD2
J gene: TRBJ2-1
V gene: TRBV6-5
CDR3 protein: CASSLVGTSGYNEQFF
CDR3 DNA: TGTGCCAGCAGTTTGGTCGGGACTAGCGGTTACAATGAGCAGTTCTTC

clone size: .
D gene: .
J gene: TRBJ1-1
V gene: TRBV6-6
CDR3 protein: CASSPHSRVHTEAFF
CDR3 DNA: TGTGCCAGCAGTCCCCATTCCAGGGTGCACACTGAAGCTTTCTTT

clone size: .
D gene: .
J gene: TRBJ2-5
V gene: TRBV10-3
CDR3 protein: CAISEVGETQYF
CDR3 DNA: TGTGCCATCAGTGAAGTCGGAGAGACCCAGTACTTC

clone size: .
D gene: .
J gene: TRBJ2-3
V gene: TRBV5-8
CDR3 protein: CASNVRGGRTDTQYF
CDR3 DNA: TGTGCCAGCAACGTTAGGGGGGGACGCACAGATACGCAGTATTTT

clone size: .
D gene: TRBD1
J gene: TRBJ1-5
V gene: TRBV27
CDR3 protein: CASSFGTGGNQPQHF
CDR3 DNA: TGTGCCAGCAGCTTCGGGACAGGGGGCAATCAGCCCCAGCATTTT

clone size: .
D gene: .
J gene: TRBJ1-5
V gene: TRBV18
CDR3 protein: CASSQGVYNQPQHF
CDR3 DNA: TGTGCCAGCTCACAGGGGGTGTACAATCAGCCCCAGCATTTT

clone size: .
D gene: TRBD2
J gene: TRBJ2-1
V gene: TRBV5-1
CDR3 protein: CASSQVRGGQGEQFF
CDR3 DNA: TGCGCCAGCAGCCAAGTACGGGGGGGCCAAGGTGAGCAGTTCTTC

clone size: .
D gene: .
J gene: TRBJ1-1
V gene: TRBV5-6
CDR3 protein: CASSLDGGWGKPSNTEAFF
CDR3 DNA: TGTGCCAGCAGCTTGGACGGGGGTTGGGGCAAACCTTCGAACACTGAAGCTTTCTTT

clone size: .
D gene: .
J gene: TRBJ1-4
V gene: TRBV14
CDR3 protein: CASSQSGPRGEKLFF
CDR3 DNA: TGTGCCAGCAGCCAATCGGGTCCAAGGGGTGAAAAACTGTTTTTT

clone size: .
D gene: TRBD2
J gene: TRBJ2-5
V gene: TRBV6-6
CDR3 protein: CASRRGGETQYF
CDR3 DNA: TGTGCCAGCAGACGGGGGGGGGAGACCCAGTACTTC

clone size: once
D gene: .
J gene: TRBJ2-1
V gene: TRBV19
CDR3 protein: CASTSSGGSFNEQFF
CDR3 DNA: TGTGCCAGTACCTCTAGTGGGGGCTCTTTCAATGAGCAGTTCTTC

clone size: .
D gene: .
J gene: TRBJ2-2
V gene: TRBV5-8
CDR3 protein: CASSLLSTGELFF
CDR3 DNA: TGTGCCAGCAGCTTGCTTTCCACCGGGGAGCTGTTTTTT

clone size: .
D gene: .
J gene: TRBJ1-2
V gene: TRBV5-6
CDR3 protein: CASSTPYHRSGYTF
CDR3 DNA: TGTGCCAGCAGCACCCCGTACCACAGAAGTGGCTACACCTTC

clone size: .
D gene: .
J gene: TRBJ1-2
V gene: TRBV11-2
CDR3 protein: CASTSTGGYYGYTF
CDR3 DNA: TGTGCCAGCACTTCGACAGGCGGTTACTATGGCTACACCTTC

clone size: .
D gene: TRBD1
J gene: TRBJ1-6
V gene: TRBV6-5
CDR3 protein: CASRAQGANSPLHF
CDR3 DNA: TGTGCCAGCAGAGCACAGGGGGCCAACTCACCCCTCCACTTT

clone size: .
D gene: .
J gene: TRBJ2-7
V gene: TRBV12-5
CDR3 protein: CASGFQGIDEQYF
CDR3 DNA: TGTGCTAGTGGTTTTCAGGGTATCGACGAGCAGTACTTC

clone size: .
D gene: TRBD2
J gene: TRBJ2-1
V gene: TRBV6-1
CDR3 protein: CASSEETLAGITNEQFF
CDR3 DNA: TGTGCCAGCAGTGAAGAGACCCTAGCGGGGATCACCAATGAGCAGTTCTTC